This TCR beta chain was documented in a study of molecular identifiers for immune sequencing clone quantification. CDR1 is SGHTA, CDR2 FQGNSA, per germline. CDR3 length equals 18 residues. V lost 3 bases and J lost 7, with 24 bases in between. Naive CD8 libraries used roughly 17,000 to 1,100,000 sorted cells and 10%, 30% or 50% RNA. TCR libraries were built in bulk with a published protocol and specific TCR primers. TCRdb analysed the PCR reads with MiXCR anew, one entry per CDR3 protein. The data show 60,000 to 70,000 distinct CDR3 sequences, with less than 20% seen just once and about 1.5% held by the top ten. This clonotype was counted ten times or more.

This clonotype was sampled from a human donor in good health. Some libraries in this study had Jurkat cell RNA spiked in. The sample consisted of naive CD8+ T cells from blood, with Jurkat cell RNA spiked in. The subset was: FACS-sorted CD8+CD4-CCR7+CD45RA+ naive T cells. The chain employs TRBV7-2 and TRBJ1-4, with D possibly being TRBD1 (6 bases). CDR3 bases: TGTGCCAGCAGCTTTGGGGTATCGGCTGATTGGGGGCGTGAAAAACTGTTTTTT. This gives the protein CASSFGVSADWGREKLFF.